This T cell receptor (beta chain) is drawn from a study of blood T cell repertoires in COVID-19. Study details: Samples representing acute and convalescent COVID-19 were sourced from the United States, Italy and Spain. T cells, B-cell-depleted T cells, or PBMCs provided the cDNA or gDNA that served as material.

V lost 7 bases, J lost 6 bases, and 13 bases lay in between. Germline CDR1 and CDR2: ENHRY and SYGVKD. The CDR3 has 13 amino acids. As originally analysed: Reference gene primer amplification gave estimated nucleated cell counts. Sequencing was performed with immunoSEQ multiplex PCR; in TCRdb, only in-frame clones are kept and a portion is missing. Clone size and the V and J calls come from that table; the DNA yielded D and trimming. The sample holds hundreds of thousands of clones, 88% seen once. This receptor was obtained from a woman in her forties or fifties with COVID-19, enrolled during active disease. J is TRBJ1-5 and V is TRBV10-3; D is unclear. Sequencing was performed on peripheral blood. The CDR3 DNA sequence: TGTGCCATCACCCCCCTCCCTAGTCAGCCCCAGCATTTT. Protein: CAITPLPSQPQHF.